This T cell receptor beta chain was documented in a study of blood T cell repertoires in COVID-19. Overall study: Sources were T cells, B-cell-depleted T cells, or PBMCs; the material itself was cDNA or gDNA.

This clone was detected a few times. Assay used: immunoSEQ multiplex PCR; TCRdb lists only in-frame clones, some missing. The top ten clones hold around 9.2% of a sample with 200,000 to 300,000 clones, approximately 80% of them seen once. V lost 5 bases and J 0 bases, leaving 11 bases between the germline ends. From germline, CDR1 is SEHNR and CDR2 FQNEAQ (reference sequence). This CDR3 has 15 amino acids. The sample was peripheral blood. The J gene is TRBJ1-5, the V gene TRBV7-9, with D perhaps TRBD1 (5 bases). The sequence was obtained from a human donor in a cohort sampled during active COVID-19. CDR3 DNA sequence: TGTGCCAGCAGCCCGACAGAAAATAGCAATCAGCCCCAGCATTTT. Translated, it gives CASSPTENSNQPQHF.